This TCR beta chain comes out of a study of kidney transplant recipient with SARS-CoV-2 infection. TCRdb called the reads again in MiXCR, with one record for every CDR3 protein. The data contain fewer than 250,000 distinct CDR3 sequences, 25% to 30% of them seen just once; the ten biggest clones take up roughly 7.3%. This clonotype was picked up many times. Sequences were derived from a blood sample, sampled at baseline and between days 110 and 120 from a kidney transplant recipient. The TCR was taken from a male patient aged 25-45 years who had COVID-19 and was a kidney transplant recipient. The graft donor may be the source of some T cells.

CDR3: CASSEGGSTDTQYF. The CDR3 DNA sequence: TGTGCCAGCAGTGAGGGCGGTAGCACAGATACGCAGTATTTT. The chain joins TRBV6-4 to TRBJ2-3, with no clear D. This CDR3 comprises 14 residues. CDR1 MRHNA and CDR2 SNTAGT come from the germline V gene. V lost 3 bases to trimming and J lost 0 bases, with 7 bases between them.